One sample yielded the 17 T cell receptor beta chains listed below, sequenced in a study of cytomegalovirus exposure and HLA in healthy donors. PCR primers comprised 60 Vbeta and 13 Jbeta primers. The protocol was immunoSEQ multiplex PCR, while the TCRdb copy is restricted to in-frame clones and leaves out a portion. The sample comprises about 160,000 clones, over 80% of which are singletons, and more than 1.5% rests with the top ten. Material: PBMCs. The receptors come from a woman between 18 and 30 years old in good health and CMV-seronegative.

V gene TRBV28 combines with J gene TRBJ2-5, with 7 bases aligning to TRBD1. After removal of 6 bases from V and 2 bases from J, the junction contained 6 bases not matched to a gene. This CDR3 comprises 14 residues. The germline CDR1 and CDR2 sequences are MDHEN and SYDVKM. CDR3 DNA: TGTGCCAGCAGCCACAGGGGTTGGCAAGAGACCCAGTACTTC. It encodes CASSHRGWQETQYF.

V is TRBV2 and J is TRBJ2-2; tentatively, D is TRBD1 (5 bases). Deletions cut 7 bases from V and 1 base from J, with 7 bases between. This CDR3 is 13 amino acids long. Germline values: CDR1 SNHLY, CDR2 FYNNEI. Here the CDR3 DNA reads TGTGCCAGCAAACAGGAGAACACCGGGGAGCTGTTTTTT. Translated: CASKQENTGELFF.

The chain uses TRBV19 and TRBJ2-1; 12 bases are a match to TRBD1. The CDR3 totals 16 residues. V trimming: 0 bases; J trimming: 9 bases; junction bases outside the gene matches: 6. Germline loops: CDR1 LNHDA, CDR2 SQIVND (reference sequence). The CDR3 coding sequence is TGTGCCAGTAGTATAGATCTTGGGACAGGGGGCGGTGAGCAGTTCTTC. It encodes CASSIDLGTGGGEQFF.

CDR3 residues: CASSPFAGTSYSEQFF. The CDR3 coding sequence is TGTGCCAGCAGTCCGTTTGCCGGGACTAGCTATTCGGAGCAGTTCTTC. The chain has TRBV11-3 and TRBJ2-1; 9 bases are a match to TRBD2. Germline V CDR1 and CDR2: SGHNT, YENEEA. The ends lost 6 bases at V and 10 bases at J; junction bases unmatched: 16. This CDR3 spans 16 amino acids. Full variable domain (missing parts from reference TRBV11-3 and TRBJ2-1): EAGVVQSPRYKIIEKKQPVAFWCNPISGHNTLYWYLQNLGQGPELLIRYENEEAVDDSQLPKDRFSAERLKGVDSTLKIQPAELGDSAVYLCASSPFAGTSYSEQFFGPGTRLTVL.

This clone appeared a few times. The genes are TRBV7-2 and TRBJ2-2, with 7 bases matching TRBD1. The CDR3 covers 15 residues. Germline lookup yields CDR1 SGHTA and CDR2 FQGNSA. Trimming at V came to 3 bases and at J to 4 bases, leaving 5 bases not matched to a gene. The DNA of the CDR3 is TGTGCCAGCAGCTTCGACAGGGATTCCACCGGGGAGCTGTTTTTT. Translated: CASSFDRDSTGELFF.

The chain carries TRBV2 and TRBJ2-2, with D tentatively TRBD1 (5 bases). CDR3 length: 15 residues. V lost 4 bases to trimming and J lost 7 bases, with 16 bases between them. CDR1 and CDR2 (germline): SNHLY, FYNNEI. CDR3: CASSAQGRVNGELFF. CDR3 DNA sequence: TGTGCCAGCAGTGCCCAAGGCAGGGTGAACGGGGAGCTGTTTTTT.

The rearrangement joins TRBV28 to TRBJ1-1; D gene ambiguous. Trimming removed 5 bases from V and 0 bases from J, with 10 bases in between. This CDR3 has 14 amino acids. Germline-derived CDR1 and CDR2 are MDHEN and SYDVKM. The CDR3 loop is CASSPSGLNTEAFF. In DNA, the CDR3 is TGTGCCAGCAGTCCATCTGGCTTGAACACTGAAGCTTTCTTT.

This chain links TRBV6-5 with TRBJ2-7; 11 nucleotides line up with TRBD1. CDR1 and CDR2 (germline): MNHEY, SVGAGI. The CDR3 spans 13 residues. V was clipped by 6 bases and J by 5 bases; unmatched bases: 3. In DNA, the CDR3 is TGTGCCAGCAGCTGGACAGGGGGCAACGAGCAGTACTTC. As protein: CASSWTGGNEQYF.

The CDR3 spells CASSFSGTDVLEAFF. The CDR3 region has the DNA TGCGCCAGCAGCTTTAGCGGCACAGACGTCCTTGAAGCTTTCTTT. The chain uses TRBV5-1 and TRBJ1-1; D gene unclear. The germline V gene encodes CDR1 SGHRS and CDR2 YFSETQ. The V end was cut by 2 bases, the J end by 7 bases, with 18 bases between. There are 15 residues in the CDR3.

This chain connects TRBV19 to TRBJ1-6; D not certain. The CDR3 extends over 15 amino acids. V gave up 6 bases and J gave up 8 bases, with 17 bases separating them. The germline V gene has CDR1 LNHDA and CDR2 SQIVND (reference sequence). CDR3 amino acids: CASSSTWASDSPLHF. DNA of the CDR3: TGTGCCAGTAGCTCGACATGGGCTTCGGATTCACCCCTCCACTTT.

V gene TRBV30 combines with J gene TRBJ2-5, with D maybe TRBD1 (5 bases). Per the germline V gene, CDR1 is GTSNPN and CDR2 is SVGIG (reference sequence). This CDR3 is built from 13 residues. Between the trimmed V and J ends, which lost 4 bases and 1 base, there was a span of 10 bases. This CDR3 reads CAWIPDSQETQYF. In DNA, the CDR3 is TGTGCCTGGATCCCCGACAGCCAAGAGACCCAGTACTTC.

This chain joins TRBV14 and TRBJ2-3; TRBD1 is a possible D gene (6 bases). Trimming removed 4 bases from V and 9 bases from J, with 20 bases in between. This CDR3 has 15 amino acids. The germline V gene has CDR1 SGHDN and CDR2 FVKESK. The CDR3 DNA is TGTGCCAGCAGCCCCGGCAATTTTTACAGGGTAACGCAGTATTTT. As protein: CASSPGNFYRVTQYF.

The chain links TRBV10-2 to TRBJ2-5, with D tentatively TRBD1 (5 bases). Trimming removed 0 bases from V and 5 bases from J, with 10 bases in between. The CDR3 consists of 14 residues. Per the germline V gene, CDR1 is WSHSY and CDR2 is SAAADI. The CDR3 spells CASSESQGRETQYF. CDR3 DNA sequence: TGCGCCAGCAGTGAGTCCCAGGGCCGCGAGACCCAGTACTTC.

This chain joins TRBV6-5 and TRBJ1-6; tentative D call: TRBD1 (5 bases). The CDR3 is 16 residues long. V gave up 4 bases and J gave up 9 bases, with 19 bases separating them. Germline lookup yields CDR1 MNHEY and CDR2 SVGAGI. CDR3 nucleotides: TGTGCCAGCAGTTTCCAATCGGGACTCCCCGCTTCACCCCTCCACTTT. Encoded protein: CASSFQSGLPASPLHF.

The chain uses TRBV9 and TRBJ2-5, with D possibly being TRBD1 (5 bases). This CDR3 is 15 amino acids long. Germline CDR1 SGDLS, CDR2 YYNGEE. Trimming left V 6 bases short and J 1 base short, with 16 bases between. CDR3 coding DNA: TGTGCCAGCACCGCAACAGGTACCGTCCAAGAGACCCAGTACTTC. Encoded protein: CASTATGTVQETQYF.

The chain uses TRBV6-1 and TRBJ2-7; D is ambiguous. This CDR3 has 12 residues. Germline CDR1 reads MNHNS; CDR2 reads SASEGT. Trimming removed 1 base at V and 3 bases at J, with 4 bases between. Here the CDR3 reads CASSEGSYEQYF. The CDR3 nucleotides read TGTGCCAGCAGTGAAGGTAGCTACGAGCAGTACTTC.

This clone has just a few counts. V usage is TRBV19 and J usage is TRBJ2-7; 7 bases line up with TRBD1. J gave up 2 bases and V 5 bases, and 6 bases lay outside the gene matches. The germline V gene encodes CDR1 LNHDA and CDR2 SQIVND (reference sequence). The CDR3 has 14 amino acids. The CDR3 spells CASSVTGRTYEQYF. The CDR3 coding sequence is TGTGCCAGTAGTGTGACAGGGAGAACCTACGAGCAGTACTTC.